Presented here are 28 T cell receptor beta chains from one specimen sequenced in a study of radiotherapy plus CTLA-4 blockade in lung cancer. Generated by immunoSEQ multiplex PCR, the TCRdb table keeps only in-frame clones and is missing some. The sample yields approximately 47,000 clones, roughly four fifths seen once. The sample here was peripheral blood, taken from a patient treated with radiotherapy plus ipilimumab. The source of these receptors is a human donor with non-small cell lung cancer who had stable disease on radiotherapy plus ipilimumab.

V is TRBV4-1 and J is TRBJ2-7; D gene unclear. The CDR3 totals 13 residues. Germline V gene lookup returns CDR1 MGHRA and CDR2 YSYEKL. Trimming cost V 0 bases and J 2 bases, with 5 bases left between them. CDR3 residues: CASSQDEAYEQYF. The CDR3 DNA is TGCGCCAGCAGCCAAGACGAGGCCTACGAGCAGTACTTC.

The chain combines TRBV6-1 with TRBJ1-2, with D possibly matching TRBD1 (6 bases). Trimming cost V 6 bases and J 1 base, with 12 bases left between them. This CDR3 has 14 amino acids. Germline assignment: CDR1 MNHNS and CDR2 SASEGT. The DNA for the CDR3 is TGTGCCAGCAGACTAGGGGGGGATAACTATGGCTACACCTTC. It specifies CASRLGGDNYGYTF.

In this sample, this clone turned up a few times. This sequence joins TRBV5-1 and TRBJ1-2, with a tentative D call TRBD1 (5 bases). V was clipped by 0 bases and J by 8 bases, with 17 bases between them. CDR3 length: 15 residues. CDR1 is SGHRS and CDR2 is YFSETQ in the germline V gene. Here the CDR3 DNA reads TGCGCCAGCAGCTTGGGGGGAGGGGAGGTCGTCGGCTACACCTTC. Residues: CASSLGGGEVVGYTF.

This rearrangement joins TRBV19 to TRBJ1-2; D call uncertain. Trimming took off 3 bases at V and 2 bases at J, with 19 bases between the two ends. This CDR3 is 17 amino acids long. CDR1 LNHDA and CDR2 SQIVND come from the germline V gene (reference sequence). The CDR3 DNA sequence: TGTGCCAGTAGTATGCCCGTTAGGCCCGGGTCCAACTATGGCTACACCTTC. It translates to CASSMPVRPGSNYGYTF.

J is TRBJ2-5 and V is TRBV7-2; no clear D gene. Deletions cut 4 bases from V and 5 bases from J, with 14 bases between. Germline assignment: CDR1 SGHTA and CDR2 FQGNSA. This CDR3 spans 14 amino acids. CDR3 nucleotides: TGTGCCAGCAGCTCTCCTACGGGTAGGGAGACCCAGTACTTC. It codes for CASSSPTGRETQYF.

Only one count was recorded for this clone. The CDR3, as DNA: TGCGCCAGCAGCCCAGGACAGGGAAATTCACCCCTCCACTTT. Translation gives CASSPGQGNSPLHF. The V and J genes are TRBV4-3 and TRBJ1-6; 8 bases are a match to TRBD1. Per the germline V gene, CDR1 is LGHNA and CDR2 is YSLEER. The CDR3 spans 14 residues. V was pared by 4 bases and J by 7 bases, with 3 bases of the junction left unmatched.

This CDR3 is CASSLGAVYSNQPQHF. As DNA, the CDR3 is TGTGCCAGCAGTTTAGGGGCGGTCTATAGCAATCAGCCCCAGCATTTT. The genes are TRBV28 and TRBJ1-5; D perhaps matches TRBD1 (5 bases). The CDR3 runs to 16 residues. Germline V CDR1 and CDR2: MDHEN, SYDVKM. With 2 bases removed from V and 0 bases from J, the gap between germline ends came to 11 bases.

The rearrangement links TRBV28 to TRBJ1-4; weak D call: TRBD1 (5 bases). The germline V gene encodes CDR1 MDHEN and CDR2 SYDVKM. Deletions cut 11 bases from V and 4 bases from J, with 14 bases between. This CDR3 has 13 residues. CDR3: CAAGTGYNEKLFF. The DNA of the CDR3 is TGTGCCGCGGGGACCGGTTATAATGAAAAACTGTTTTTT.

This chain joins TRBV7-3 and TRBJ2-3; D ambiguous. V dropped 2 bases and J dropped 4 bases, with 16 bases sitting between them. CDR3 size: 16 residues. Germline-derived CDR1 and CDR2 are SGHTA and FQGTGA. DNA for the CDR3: TGTGCCAGCAGCTTAGTGGCCTCCTTCGACTCAGATACGCAGTATTTT. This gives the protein CASSLVASFDSDTQYF.

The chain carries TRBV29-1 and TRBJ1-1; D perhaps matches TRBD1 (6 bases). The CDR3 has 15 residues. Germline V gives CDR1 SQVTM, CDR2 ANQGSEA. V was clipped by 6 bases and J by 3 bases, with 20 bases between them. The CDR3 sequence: CSVTDPQGSDTEAFF. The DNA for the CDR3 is TGCAGCGTGACCGACCCACAGGGTAGTGACACTGAAGCTTTCTTT.

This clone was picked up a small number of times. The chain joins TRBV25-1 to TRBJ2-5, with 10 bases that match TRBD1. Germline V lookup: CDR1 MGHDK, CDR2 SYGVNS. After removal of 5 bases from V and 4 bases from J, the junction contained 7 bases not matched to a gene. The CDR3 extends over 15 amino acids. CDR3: CASSIRTGGLETQYF. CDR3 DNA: TGTGCCAGCAGTATACGGACAGGGGGATTAGAGACCCAGTACTTC.

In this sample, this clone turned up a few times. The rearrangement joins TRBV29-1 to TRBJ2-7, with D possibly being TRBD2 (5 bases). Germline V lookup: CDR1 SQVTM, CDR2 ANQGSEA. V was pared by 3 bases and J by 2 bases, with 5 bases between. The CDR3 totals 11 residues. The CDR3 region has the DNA TGCAGCGTTGAGGGAGCCTACGAGCAGTACTTC. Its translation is CSVEGAYEQYF.

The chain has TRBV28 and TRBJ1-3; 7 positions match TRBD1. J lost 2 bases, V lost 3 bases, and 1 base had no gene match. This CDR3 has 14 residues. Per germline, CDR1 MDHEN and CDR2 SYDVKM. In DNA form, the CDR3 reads TGTGCCAGCAGTTTCACAGGGGCTGGAAACACCATATATTTT. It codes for CASSFTGAGNTIYF.

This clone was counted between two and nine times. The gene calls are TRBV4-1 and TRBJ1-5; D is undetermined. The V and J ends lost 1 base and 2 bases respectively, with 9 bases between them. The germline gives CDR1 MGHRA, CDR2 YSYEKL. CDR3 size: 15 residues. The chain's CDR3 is CASSQGSGGNQPQHF. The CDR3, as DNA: TGCGCCAGCAGCCAAGGTTCGGGTGGCAATCAGCCCCAGCATTTT.

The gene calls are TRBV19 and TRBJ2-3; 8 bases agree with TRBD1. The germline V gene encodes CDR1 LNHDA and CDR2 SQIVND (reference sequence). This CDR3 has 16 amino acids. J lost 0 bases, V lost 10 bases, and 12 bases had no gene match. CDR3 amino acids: CATSPDRASSTDTQYF. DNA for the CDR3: TGTGCCACCTCGCCGGACAGGGCCTCTAGCACAGATACGCAGTATTTT.

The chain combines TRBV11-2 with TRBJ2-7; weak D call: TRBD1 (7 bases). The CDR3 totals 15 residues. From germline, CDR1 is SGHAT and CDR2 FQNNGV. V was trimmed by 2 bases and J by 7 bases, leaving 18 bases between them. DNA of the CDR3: TGTGCCAGCAGCTTATTGCAGGGGGGTTCGGGGGAGCAGTACTTC. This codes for CASSLLQGGSGEQYF.

The CDR3 region has the DNA TGTGCCAGCAGCCAAAGGACTAGCGGGAGTAGAGATACGCAGTATTTT. As protein: CASSQRTSGSRDTQYF. The rearrangement uses TRBV4-2 and TRBJ2-3; TRBD2 matches 13 bases. This CDR3 region has 16 residues. With 2 bases clipped from V and 5 bases from J, the junction kept 4 bases outside the gene matches. The germline V gene encodes CDR1 LGHNA and CDR2 YNFKEQ.

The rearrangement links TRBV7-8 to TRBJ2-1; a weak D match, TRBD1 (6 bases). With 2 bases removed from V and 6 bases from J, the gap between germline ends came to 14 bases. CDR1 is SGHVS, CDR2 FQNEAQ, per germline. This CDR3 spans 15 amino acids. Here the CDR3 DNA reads TGTGCCAGCAGCTTATTCAGGGGTAGCAGCAATGAGCAGTTCTTC. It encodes CASSLFRGSSNEQFF.

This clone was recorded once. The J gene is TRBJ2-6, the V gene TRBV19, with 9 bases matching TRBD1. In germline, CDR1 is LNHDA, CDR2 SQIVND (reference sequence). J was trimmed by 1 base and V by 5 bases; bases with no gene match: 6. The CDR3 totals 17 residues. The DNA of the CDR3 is TGTGCCAGTAGTCCGGGGACAGGGTCTTCTGGGGCCAACGTCCTGACTTTC. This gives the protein CASSPGTGSSGANVLTF.

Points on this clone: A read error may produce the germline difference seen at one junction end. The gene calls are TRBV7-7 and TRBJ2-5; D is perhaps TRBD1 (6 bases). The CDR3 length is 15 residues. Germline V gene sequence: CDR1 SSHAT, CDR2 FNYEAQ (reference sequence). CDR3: CASSLAPGQQETQYF. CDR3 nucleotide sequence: TGTGCTAGCAGCTTAGCACCGGGACAACAAGAGACCCAGTACTTC.

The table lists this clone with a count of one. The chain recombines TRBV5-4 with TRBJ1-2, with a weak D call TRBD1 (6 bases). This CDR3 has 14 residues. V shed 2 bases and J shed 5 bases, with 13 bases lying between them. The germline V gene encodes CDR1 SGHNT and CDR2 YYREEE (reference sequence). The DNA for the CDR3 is TGTGCCAGCAGCTTTGGGGACATTCGATATGGCTACACCTTC. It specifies CASSFGDIRYGYTF.

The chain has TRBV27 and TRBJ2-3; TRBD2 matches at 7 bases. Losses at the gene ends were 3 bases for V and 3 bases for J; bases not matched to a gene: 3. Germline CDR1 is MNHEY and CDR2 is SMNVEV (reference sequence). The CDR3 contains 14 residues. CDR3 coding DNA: TGTGCCAGCAGTTTCCGGGAGGTTACAGATACGCAGTATTTT. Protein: CASSFREVTDTQYF.

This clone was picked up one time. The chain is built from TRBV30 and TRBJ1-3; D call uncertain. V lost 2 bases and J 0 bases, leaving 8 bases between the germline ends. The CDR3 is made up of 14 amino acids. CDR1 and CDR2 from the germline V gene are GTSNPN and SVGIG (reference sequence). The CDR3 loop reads CAWSRWSSGNTIYF. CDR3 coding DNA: TGTGCCTGGAGTCGATGGAGCTCTGGAAACACCATATATTTT.

CDR3 nucleotide sequence: TGTGCCAGCAGTCCCAATCGACAGGGGATCGAACGCGAGCAGTACTTC. Protein sequence: CASSPNRQGIEREQYF. This chain joins TRBV28 and TRBJ2-7; 8 nucleotides match TRBD1. The CDR3 is 16 amino acids. CDR1 and CDR2 from the germline V gene are MDHEN and SYDVKM. V gave up 5 bases and J gave up 6 bases; unmatched junction bases: 15.

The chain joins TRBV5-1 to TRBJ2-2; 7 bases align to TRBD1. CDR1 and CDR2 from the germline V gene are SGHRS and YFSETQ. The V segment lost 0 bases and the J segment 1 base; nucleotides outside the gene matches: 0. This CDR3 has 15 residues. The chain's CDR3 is CASSLGTGNTGELFF. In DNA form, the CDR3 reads TGCGCCAGCAGCTTGGGGACAGGGAACACCGGGGAGCTGTTTTTT. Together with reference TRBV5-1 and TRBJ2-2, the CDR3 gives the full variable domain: KAGVTQTPRYLIKTRGQQVTLSCSPISGHRSVSWYQQTPGQGLQFLFEYFSETQRNKGNFPGRFSGRQFSNSRSEMNVSTLELGDSALYLCASSLGTGNTGELFFGEGSRLTVL.

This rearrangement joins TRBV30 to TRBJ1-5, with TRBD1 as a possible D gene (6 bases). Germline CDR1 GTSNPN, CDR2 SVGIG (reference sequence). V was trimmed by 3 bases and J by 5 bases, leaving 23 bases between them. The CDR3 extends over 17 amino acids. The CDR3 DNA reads TGTGCCTGGAGAAGACACGGGCAAGGGAAGGGGGATCAGCCCCAGCATTTT. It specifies CAWRRHGQGKGDQPQHF.

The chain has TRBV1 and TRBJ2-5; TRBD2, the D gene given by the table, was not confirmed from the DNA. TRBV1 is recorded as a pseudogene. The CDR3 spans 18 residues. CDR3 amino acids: CTSSHEERPALYQETQYF. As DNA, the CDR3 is TGCACCAGCAGCCATGAGGAGCGGCCGGCTCTGTACCAAGAGACCCAGTACTTC.

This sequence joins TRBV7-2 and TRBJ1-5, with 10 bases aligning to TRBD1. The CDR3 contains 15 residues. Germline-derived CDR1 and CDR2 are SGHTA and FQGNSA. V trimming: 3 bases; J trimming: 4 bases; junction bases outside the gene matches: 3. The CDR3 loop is CASSLTGGGNQPQHF. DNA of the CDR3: TGTGCCAGCAGCTTGACAGGGGGCGGGAATCAGCCCCAGCATTTT.